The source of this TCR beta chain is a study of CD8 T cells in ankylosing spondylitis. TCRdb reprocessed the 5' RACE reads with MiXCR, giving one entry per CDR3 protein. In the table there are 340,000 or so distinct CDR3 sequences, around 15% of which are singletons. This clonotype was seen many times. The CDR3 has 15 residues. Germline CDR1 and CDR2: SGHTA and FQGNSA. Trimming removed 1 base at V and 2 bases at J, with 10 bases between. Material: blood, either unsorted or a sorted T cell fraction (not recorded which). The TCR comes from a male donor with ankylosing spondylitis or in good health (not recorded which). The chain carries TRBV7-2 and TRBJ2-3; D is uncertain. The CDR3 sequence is CASSLVGTPTDTQYF. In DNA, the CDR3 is TGTGCCAGCAGCTTAGTCGGTACTCCCACAGATACGCAGTATTTT.